Included here is one T cell receptor beta chain sequence, with context. Antigen specificity is unknown. Clones were sequenced by immunoSEQ multiplex PCR, and TCRdb holds only the in-frame ones, with some missing. The table has about 93,000 clones, roughly 73% seen once; the top ten hold roughly 9.4%. This record comes from a study of PD-1 blockade in classical Hodgkin lymphoma. Study outcomes and limitations: Relative to healthy donors, newly diagnosed patients reportedly had lower baseline TCR diversity, which was reported as lower still in relapsed/refractory patients.

CDR3 size: 13 residues. Looked up from germline, CDR1 is SQVTM and CDR2 is ANQGSEA. V lost 3 bases and J 5 bases, leaving 12 bases between the germline ends. Regarding time point: cycle 4 day 1 (C4D1), after less than 7 weeks of nivolumab. Each patient relapsed following autologous stem cell transplantation, and prior brentuximab vedotin exposure differed. This specimen was peripheral blood mononuclear cells (PBMCs), taken before the fourth cycle of nivolumab. This TCR came from a human donor with classical Hodgkin lymphoma. This chain connects TRBV29-1 to TRBJ2-3; D might be TRBD1 (5 bases). CDR3 DNA: TGCAGCGTTGAGACAGAGCCAATAGATACGCAGTATTTT. Protein: CSVETEPIDTQYF.